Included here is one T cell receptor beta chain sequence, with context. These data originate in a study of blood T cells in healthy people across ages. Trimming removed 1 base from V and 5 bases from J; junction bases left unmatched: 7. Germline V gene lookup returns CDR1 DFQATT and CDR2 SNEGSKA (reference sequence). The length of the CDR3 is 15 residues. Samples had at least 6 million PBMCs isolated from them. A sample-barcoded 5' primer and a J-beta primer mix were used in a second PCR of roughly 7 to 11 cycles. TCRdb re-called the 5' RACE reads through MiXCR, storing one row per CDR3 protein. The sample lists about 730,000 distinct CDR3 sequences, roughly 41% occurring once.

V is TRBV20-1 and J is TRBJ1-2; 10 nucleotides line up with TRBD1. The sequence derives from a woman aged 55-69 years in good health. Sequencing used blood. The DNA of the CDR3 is TGCAGTGCTAGAGGGACAGGGGGAATTGATTATGGCTACACCTTC. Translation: CSARGTGGIDYGYTF.